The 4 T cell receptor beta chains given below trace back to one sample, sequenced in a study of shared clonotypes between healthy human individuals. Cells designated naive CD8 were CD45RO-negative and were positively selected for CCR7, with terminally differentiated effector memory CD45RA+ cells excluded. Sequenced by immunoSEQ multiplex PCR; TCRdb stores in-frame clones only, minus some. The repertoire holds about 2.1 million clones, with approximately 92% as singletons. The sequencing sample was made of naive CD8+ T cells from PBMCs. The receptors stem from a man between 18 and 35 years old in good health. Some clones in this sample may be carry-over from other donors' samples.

CDR3 bases: TGTGCCAGCAGCTTAGAGGGGGCTGCGCGTATCTATGGCTACACCTTC. Protein sequence: CASSLEGAARIYGYTF. The rearrangement joins TRBV11-2 to TRBJ1-2, with D possibly TRBD1 on 6 matching bases. Germline CDR1 SGHAT, CDR2 FQNNGV. This CDR3 comprises 16 residues. Trimming cost V 0 bases and J 4 bases, with 15 bases left between them.

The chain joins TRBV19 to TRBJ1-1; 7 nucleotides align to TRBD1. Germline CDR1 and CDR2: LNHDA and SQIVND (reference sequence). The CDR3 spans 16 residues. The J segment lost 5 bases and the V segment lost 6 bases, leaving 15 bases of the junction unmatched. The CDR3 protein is CASRPDREGVKTEAFF. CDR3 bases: TGTGCCAGTAGACCAGACAGGGAAGGCGTTAAAACTGAAGCTTTCTTT. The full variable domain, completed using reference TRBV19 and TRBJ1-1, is DGGITQSPKYLFRKEGQNVTLSCEQNLNHDAMYWYRQDPGQGLRLIYYSQIVNDFQKGDIAEGYSVSREKKESFPLTVTSAQKNPTAFYLCASRPDREGVKTEAFFGQGTRLTVV.

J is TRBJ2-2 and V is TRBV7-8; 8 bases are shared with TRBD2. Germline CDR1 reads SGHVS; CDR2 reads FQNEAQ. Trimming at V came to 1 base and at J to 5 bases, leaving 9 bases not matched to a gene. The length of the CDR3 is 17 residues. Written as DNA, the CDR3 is TGTGCCAGCAGCTTAGGACTAGCGCCTCGCGGGACCGGGGAGCTGTTTTTT. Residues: CASSLGLAPRGTGELFF.

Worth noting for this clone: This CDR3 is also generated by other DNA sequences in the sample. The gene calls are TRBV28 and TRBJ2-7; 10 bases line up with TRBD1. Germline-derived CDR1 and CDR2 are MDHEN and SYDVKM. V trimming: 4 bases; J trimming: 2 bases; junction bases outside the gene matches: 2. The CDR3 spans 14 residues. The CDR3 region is CASSSGQGAYEQYF. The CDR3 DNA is TGTGCCAGCAGTTCCGGACAGGGGGCCTACGAGCAGTACTTC.